This T cell receptor beta chain was obtained from a study of chronic HIV infection and antiretroviral therapy. This clonotype was detected only a few times. TCRdb re-derived calls from the 5' RACE reads in MiXCR, one entry per CDR3 protein. The sample includes around 30,000 distinct CDR3 sequences, more than 7.5% of them seen just once. The receptor was derived from an adult who had HIV and had not received antiretroviral therapy, or was an uninfected healthy control (not recorded which). Material for sequencing was peripheral blood.

In nucleotides, the CDR3 is TGCAGCGCGAGGTGGGGGGATCAGCCCCAGCATTTT. This sequence encodes CSARWGDQPQHF. This chain uses TRBV29-1 with TRBJ1-5; tentative D call: TRBD1 (5 bases). Germline V gives CDR1 SQVTM, CDR2 ANQGSEA. The V end lost 7 bases, the J end lost 5 bases, and 12 bases lay between the germline ends. This CDR3 region has 12 residues.